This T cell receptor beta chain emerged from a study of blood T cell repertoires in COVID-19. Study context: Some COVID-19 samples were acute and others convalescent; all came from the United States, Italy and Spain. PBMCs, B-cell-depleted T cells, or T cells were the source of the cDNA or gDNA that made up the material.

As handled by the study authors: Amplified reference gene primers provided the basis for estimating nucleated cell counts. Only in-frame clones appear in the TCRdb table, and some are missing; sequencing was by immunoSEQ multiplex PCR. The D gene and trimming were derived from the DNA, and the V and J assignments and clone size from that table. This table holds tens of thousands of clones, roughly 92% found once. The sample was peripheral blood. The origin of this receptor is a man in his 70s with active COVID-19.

This CDR3 reads CASSVAQGRGGSPLHF. CDR3 in DNA: TGCGCCAGCAGTGTGGCGCAGGGCAGGGGCGGTTCACCCCTCCACTTT. The chain uses TRBV10-2 and TRBJ1-6; weak D call: TRBD1 (6 bases). V was pared by 4 bases and J by 9 bases, with 19 bases between. Germline values: CDR1 WSHSY, CDR2 SAAADI. This CDR3 is 16 amino acids long.